Each of the 20 T cell receptor beta chains below was sequenced from the same sample in a study of blood T cell repertoires in COVID-19. Some clones are missing from TCRdb's copy, which holds only in-frame ones; the method was immunoSEQ multiplex PCR. This table has 240,000 or so clones, approximately 84% appearing once. Sequencing input: peripheral blood. Source of these receptors: a woman aged 25 to 39 who had recovered from COVID-19.

The gene calls are TRBV27 and TRBJ2-1, with TRBD2 as a possible D gene (7 bases). Germline values: CDR1 MNHEY, CDR2 SMNVEV (reference sequence). V lost 8 bases, J lost 4 bases, and 15 bases lay in between. CDR3 length equals 14 residues. CDR3 region: CASLGGGPYNEQFF. CDR3 coding DNA: TGTGCCAGCCTGGGCGGGGGCCCTTACAATGAGCAGTTCTTC.

This clone was seen just once. The chain carries TRBV5-1 and TRBJ1-5; D possibly corresponds to TRBD1 (6 bases). This CDR3 is 14 amino acids long. The V and J ends lost 4 bases and 4 bases respectively, with 12 bases between them. Germline V gene sequence: CDR1 SGHRS, CDR2 YFSETQ. In nucleotides, the CDR3 is TGCGCCAGCAGCGAAACAGGGAATAATCAGCCCCAGCATTTT. The encoded protein is CASSETGNNQPQHF. Combining the CDR3 with reference TRBV5-1 and TRBJ1-5 gives the whole variable domain KAGVTQTPRYLIKTRGQQVTLSCSPISGHRSVSWYQQTPGQGLQFLFEYFSETQRNKGNFPGRFSGRQFSNSRSEMNVSTLELGDSALYLCASSETGNNQPQHFGDGTRLSIL.

V usage is TRBV3-1 (or the pseudogene TRBV3-2) and J usage is TRBJ2-3; 8 nucleotides line up with TRBD2. This CDR3 is 16 amino acids long. Germline V CDR1 and CDR2: LGHDT, YNNKEL (reference sequence). Trimming removed 4 bases from V and 2 bases from J; junction bases left unmatched: 8. The CDR3 nucleotides are TGTGCCAGCAGCCGGAAAGCGGGGGTCAACACAGATACGCAGTATTTT. Translated, it gives CASSRKAGVNTDTQYF.

The rearrangement links TRBV7-2 to TRBJ1-5, with D unclear. Looked up from germline, CDR1 is SGHTA and CDR2 is FQGNSA. This CDR3 has 12 residues. Trimming took 4 bases from V and 7 from J, leaving 8 bases between them. The CDR3: CASSYAGQPQHF. In DNA, the CDR3 is TGTGCCAGCAGCTATGCGGGGCAGCCCCAGCATTTT.

This clone has a handful of counts. V is TRBV5-6 and J is TRBJ1-1; D is uncertain. Looked up from germline, CDR1 is SGHDT and CDR2 is YYEEEE. V was pared by 4 bases and J by 7 bases, with 8 bases between. The CDR3 spans 11 residues. The CDR3 region has the DNA TGTGCCAGCAGCCAGAGGCGTGAAGCTTTCTTT. Protein: CASSQRREAFF. Together with reference TRBV5-6 and TRBJ1-1, the CDR3 gives the full variable domain: DAGVTQSPTHLIKTRGQQVTLRCSPKSGHDTVSWYQQALGQGPQFIFQYYEEEERQRGNFPDRFSGHQFPNYSSELNVNALLLGDSALYLCASSQRREAFFGQGTRLTVV.

V is TRBV9 and J is TRBJ2-1, with 7 nucleotides matching TRBD2. Looked up from germline, CDR1 is SGDLS and CDR2 is YYNGEE. This CDR3 is built from 14 residues. Trimming took 10 bases from V and 8 from J; bases not matched to a gene: 15. In DNA form, the CDR3 reads TGTGCCTCTAAGGGGACGAGCGGGGCGGATGAGCAGTTCTTC. Protein product: CASKGTSGADEQFF.

The chain combines TRBV9 with TRBJ1-3, with 11 bases identical to TRBD1. After removal of 4 bases from V and 2 bases from J, the junction contained 11 bases not matched to a gene. The germline V gene encodes CDR1 SGDLS and CDR2 YYNGEE. The CDR3 runs 18 residues. CDR3: CASSSSGQGVAAGNTIYF. The DNA of the CDR3 is TGTGCCAGCAGCAGCTCGGGACAGGGGGTTGCCGCTGGAAACACCATATATTTT.

The chain combines TRBV29-1 with TRBJ1-2, with 9 bases identical to TRBD1. J lost 3 bases, V lost 6 bases, and 2 bases had no gene match. The CDR3 totals 12 residues. Germline V gene lookup returns CDR1 SQVTM and CDR2 ANQGSEA. For the CDR3, the DNA is TGCAGCGTCCGGGACAGGGACTATGGCTACACCTTC. Translated, it gives CSVRDRDYGYTF.

The chain combines TRBV2 with TRBJ1-1, with 7 bases lining up with TRBD1. Germline V gene lookup returns CDR1 SNHLY and CDR2 FYNNEI. V lost 5 bases to trimming and J lost 3 bases; unmatched junction nucleotides: 6. The CDR3 spans 14 residues. The CDR3 region is CASSQRGRDTEAFF. The CDR3 bases are TGTGCCAGCAGTCAAAGGGGGCGGGACACTGAAGCTTTCTTT.

The rearrangement joins TRBV7-9 to TRBJ1-1; tentative D call: TRBD1 (5 bases). V was trimmed by 8 bases and J by 2 bases, leaving 18 bases between them. The CDR3 is 15 amino acids. Germline values: CDR1 SEHNR, CDR2 FQNEAQ (reference sequence). The CDR3 loop is CASDPLGGSNTEAFF. The CDR3 nucleotides are TGTGCCAGCGACCCTTTGGGGGGATCAAACACTGAAGCTTTCTTT.

The chain is built from TRBV3-1 (or the pseudogene TRBV3-2) and TRBJ2-1; TRBD1 matches 7 bases. V dropped 3 bases and J dropped 3; count of bases not matched to a gene: 2. Germline assignment: CDR1 LGHDT and CDR2 YNNKEL (reference sequence). The CDR3 consists of 14 residues. CDR3 sequence reads: CASSQRQGYNEQFF. Here the CDR3 DNA reads TGTGCCAGCAGCCAGAGACAGGGCTACAATGAGCAGTTCTTC.

A few counts support this clone. V and J are TRBV10-3 and TRBJ1-6; D might be TRBD1 (5 bases). Trimming stripped 7 bases from V and 8 bases from J, with 12 bases between. Germline lookup yields CDR1 ENHRY and CDR2 SYGVKD. The CDR3 is 13 amino acids. CDR3 protein: CAITRGGDSPLHF. The CDR3, as DNA: TGTGCCATCACGCGGGGGGGGGATTCACCCCTCCACTTT.

The V and J genes are TRBV2 and TRBJ2-7, with D possibly matching TRBD2 (7 bases). Between the trimmed V and J ends, which lost 5 bases and 0 bases, there was a span of 11 bases. The CDR3 spans 14 residues. The germline V gene has CDR1 SNHLY and CDR2 FYNNEI. The chain's CDR3 is CASSKGGSSYEQYF. CDR3 in DNA: TGTGCCAGCAGTAAGGGGGGGAGCTCCTACGAGCAGTACTTC.

For the CDR3, the DNA is TGTGCCAGCAGTTCGACAGCATCTTATAATTCACCCCTCCACTTT. This sequence encodes CASSSTASYNSPLHF. The genes are TRBV27 and TRBJ1-6, with a tentative D call TRBD1 (5 bases). CDR1 is MNHEY and CDR2 is SMNVEV in the germline V gene (reference sequence). V shed 4 bases and J shed 4 bases, with 11 bases lying between them. The CDR3 is 15 residues long.

This chain joins TRBV24-1 and TRBJ2-3; 9 bases match TRBD1. This CDR3 has 16 residues. V was pared by 3 bases and J by 7 bases, with 10 bases of the junction left unmatched. CDR1 and CDR2 from the germline V gene are KGHDR and SFDVKD. CDR3 bases: TGTGCCACCAGTGATGGGACAGGGCACAACCTAAATACGCAGTATTTT. It specifies CATSDGTGHNLNTQYF.

This chain uses TRBV27 with TRBJ2-7; D is perhaps TRBD1 (6 bases). The germline V and J ends were trimmed by 4 bases and 4 bases, with 14 bases remaining between them. Germline CDR1 MNHEY, CDR2 SMNVEV (reference sequence). The CDR3 contains 14 residues. The CDR3: CASSSPGTPYEQYF. CDR3 nucleotides: TGTGCCAGCAGTTCCCCCGGGACACCATACGAGCAGTACTTC.

This chain uses TRBV5-1 with TRBJ1-1; a weak D match, TRBD1 (6 bases). CDR1 is SGHRS and CDR2 is YFSETQ in the germline V gene. Trimming took off 5 bases at V and 2 bases at J, with 10 bases between the two ends. The CDR3 spans 13 residues. CDR3 protein: CASRLQGNTEAFF. Written as DNA, the CDR3 is TGCGCCAGCAGATTACAGGGAAACACTGAAGCTTTCTTT.

This chain's CDR3 is CASSLTVPTEAFF. CDR3 bases: TGCGCCAGCAGCTTGACAGTCCCCACTGAAGCTTTCTTT. The chain recombines TRBV5-1 with TRBJ1-1; D ambiguous. Germline V gives CDR1 SGHRS, CDR2 YFSETQ. CDR3 size: 13 residues. The V end was cut by 1 base, the J end by 4 bases, with 8 bases between.

This rearrangement joins TRBV27 to TRBJ2-7, with a tentative D call TRBD2 (6 bases). CDR1 is MNHEY and CDR2 is SMNVEV in the germline V gene (reference sequence). V shed 5 bases and J shed 3 bases, with 20 bases lying between them. The CDR3 is made up of 16 amino acids. The CDR3 nucleotides are TGTGCCAGCAGTGGAGGGGTATTGGGTAAGAACTACGAGCAGTACTTC. It specifies CASSGGVLGKNYEQYF.

This chain connects TRBV11-1 to TRBJ2-3; TRBD2 matches 13 bases. CDR1 and CDR2 from the germline V gene are SGHAT and FQDESV (reference sequence). The trim removed 5 bases at V and 6 bases at J, leaving 5 bases unmatched. The CDR3 sequence is 15 residues long. DNA of the CDR3: TGTGCCAGCAGCCCAGGGACTAGCGGGGCGGATACGCAGTATTTT. It specifies CASSPGTSGADTQYF.